These 26 T cell receptor beta chains were all obtained from the same sample, sequenced in a study of molecular identifiers for immune sequencing clone quantification (dated 2018 in TCRdb). Library creation used PCR. Data came from an Illumina HiSeq 4000. TCRdb cleaned the public reads at Q25 with fastp, built clones with MiXCR and kept in-frame beta chains. CDR3 protein sequences are deduplicated, and each keeps its most common genes and DNA. The sample table shows more than 450,000 distinct CDR3 sequences, and 20% to 25% are seen once. Around 0.84% of the sample rests with the top ten. Sequencing used naive CD8+ T cells from blood, with Jurkat cell RNA spiked in. According to the study, the label for this sample's cell subset or site signals: FACS-sorted CD8+CD4-CCR7+CD45RA+ naive T cells. These receptors were taken from a human donor in good health. Some libraries in this study had Jurkat cell RNA spiked in.

This chain joins TRBV6-5 and TRBJ2-1; tentative D call: TRBD1 (6 bases). This CDR3 is built from 14 residues. V was cut by 5 bases and J by 5 bases, with 13 bases left in between. Germline V gene data show CDR1 as MNHEY and CDR2 as SVGAGI. The CDR3 DNA reads TGTGCCAGCAGTAGCCACAGGGTTGACAATGAGCAGTTCTTC. Amino acids: CASSSHRVDNEQFF.

Note on this clonotype: This may be a read error, as it is one base from a much larger clone. The chain combines TRBV28 with TRBJ2-7; the D is unclear. The germline CDR1 and CDR2 sequences are MDHEN and SYDVKM. The CDR3 has 15 amino acids. CDR3 nucleotide sequence: TGTGCCAGCAGTTTTCGTGGTGATCGCCTGGGCGAGCGGTACTTC. Translating gives CASSFRGDRLGERYF. The full variable domain, in which reference TRBV28 and TRBJ2-7 provide the parts outside the CDR3, is DVKVTQSSRYLVKRTGEKVFLECVQDMDHENMFWYRQDPGLGLRLIYFSYDVKMKEKGDIPEGYSVSREKKERFSLILESASTNQTSMYLCASSFRGDRLGERYFGPGTRLTVT.

This clonotype was detected ten times or more. The chain uses TRBV6-5 and TRBJ1-2; maybe TRBD1 (6 bases). The CDR3 length is 14 residues. Germline-derived CDR1 and CDR2 are MNHEY and SVGAGI. V was clipped by 4 bases and J by 4 bases, with 13 bases between them. The CDR3 protein is CASSSEQGPYGYTF. Here the CDR3 DNA reads TGTGCCAGCAGTTCAGAACAGGGACCCTATGGCTACACCTTC.

There are a few counts of this clonotype. J is TRBJ2-1 and V is TRBV5-1; possibly TRBD2 for D (6 bases). Between the trimmed V and J ends, which lost 4 bases and 4 bases, there was a span of 15 bases. This CDR3 has 15 residues. CDR1 SGHRS and CDR2 YFSETQ come from the germline V gene. CDR3 loop: CASSATRSEYNEQFF. The CDR3 region has the DNA TGCGCCAGCAGCGCGACTAGATCCGAGTACAATGAGCAGTTCTTC.

V and J are TRBV9 and TRBJ2-3, with 10 bases identical to TRBD2. With V trimmed by 0 bases and J by 7 bases, 8 bases remained unmatched. The CDR3 loop spans 16 amino acids. Germline V gene sequence: CDR1 SGDLS, CDR2 YYNGEE. The DNA for the CDR3 is TGTGCCAGCAGCGTAGCCGGGGGGACTAGCGCGTATACGCAGTATTTT. Translation: CASSVAGGTSAYTQYF. Together with reference TRBV9 and TRBJ2-3, the CDR3 gives the full variable domain: DSGVTQTPKHLITATGQRVTLRCSPRSGDLSVYWYQQSLDQGLQFLIQYYNGEERAKGNILERFSAQQFPDLHSELNLSSLELGDSALYFCASSVAGGTSAYTQYFGPGTRLTVL.

Regarding this clonotype: The germline gene is not matched at one end of the junction; a read error may be the cause. V gene TRBV6-6 combines with J gene TRBJ2-1; D possibly matches TRBD1 or TRBD2 (5 bases each). CDR1 is MNHNY, CDR2 SVGAGI, per germline (reference sequence). The CDR3 runs 12 residues. This chain's CDR3 is CASSHGTGERFF. The CDR3 coding sequence is TGTGCCAGCAGTCACGGGACCGGTGAGCGGTTCTTC.

The chain links TRBV19 to TRBJ1-3; the D is unclear. The CDR3 sequence is 15 residues long. The V and J ends lost 2 bases and 0 bases respectively, with 8 bases between them. The germline V gene encodes CDR1 LNHDA and CDR2 SQIVND (reference sequence). This chain's CDR3 is CASSITVLSGNTIYF. Here the CDR3 DNA reads TGTGCCAGTAGTATAACGGTCCTCTCTGGAAACACCATATATTTT.

Comments on this clonotype: A much larger clone differs by one base, so this may be a read error. The chain recombines TRBV7-9 with TRBJ2-2; TRBD1 matches at 9 bases. Unmatched junction bases numbered 12, after V lost 10 bases and J lost 6 bases. Germline CDR1 is SEHNR and CDR2 is FQNEAQ (reference sequence). This CDR3 is 15 amino acids long. The CDR3 DNA reads as TGTGCCAACAGACCGGGACAGGGCGGCCCCGGGGAGCTGTTTTTT. Its protein is CANRPGQGGPGELFF.

V is TRBV28 and J is TRBJ2-3; 7 bases line up with TRBD2. The length of the CDR3 is 16 residues. Germline CDR1 and CDR2: MDHEN and SYDVKM. V lost 2 bases and J lost 1; bases outside the gene matches: 6. CDR3 sequence (DNA): TGTGCCAGCAGTTTAATCTTGGGAGGGGGCACAGATACGCAGTATTTT. Its protein is CASSLILGGGTDTQYF.

This clonotype was detected ten times or more. This rearrangement joins TRBV29-1 to TRBJ2-7; D gene uncertain. With 7 bases removed from V and 2 bases from J, the gap between germline ends came to 12 bases. This CDR3 has 12 amino acids. CDR1 is SQVTM and CDR2 is ANQGSEA in the germline V gene. CDR3 DNA: TGCAGCGCCCGGACGGCAACCTACGAGCAGTACTTC. Translation: CSARTATYEQYF.

The chain carries TRBV20-1 and TRBJ1-4; TRBD1 matches at 7 bases. Germline trimming cut 3 bases from V and 6 bases from J; bases unmatched to any gene: 7. Germline CDR1 and CDR2: DFQATT and SNEGSKA (reference sequence). The CDR3 spans 14 residues. The CDR3 loop is CSASLTGRHEKLFF. The CDR3 region has the DNA TGCAGTGCTAGCCTGACAGGGCGGCATGAAAAACTGTTTTTT.

For this clonotype: A much larger clonotype is one base distant, so this may be a read error. The chain recombines TRBV7-2 with TRBJ2-1; D not resolved. The germline gives CDR1 SGHTA, CDR2 FQGNSA. CDR3 length: 15 amino acids. The CDR3 DNA reads as TGTGTCAGCAGCTTACCCTATACCTCCTACAATGAGCAGTTCTTC. It specifies CVSSLPYTSYNEQFF.

As concerns this clonotype: Being one base from a much bigger clone, this may be a read error. The V call is TRBV12-3 or TRBV12-4, the J call TRBJ1-4; D gene uncertain. The CDR3 extends over 12 amino acids. With 7 bases removed from V and 6 bases from J, the gap between germline ends came to 9 bases. CDR3 loop: CASNGSYEKLFF. CDR3 bases: TGTGCCAGCAACGGCTCCTATGAAAAACTGTTTTTT.

This clonotype has just a few counts. The chain has TRBV5-4 and TRBJ2-7; 9 positions match TRBD1. Per germline, CDR1 SGHNT and CDR2 YYREEE (reference sequence). The CDR3 totals 14 residues. Trimming took 4 bases from V and 3 from J; bases not matched to a gene: 5. The CDR3 protein is CASSTGTGYYEQYF. CDR3 DNA: TGTGCCAGCAGCACCGGGACAGGGTACTACGAGCAGTACTTC.

The chain joins TRBV2 to TRBJ2-7; D is undetermined. The V end lost 4 bases, the J end lost 0 bases, and 10 bases lay between the germline ends. Germline V gene sequence: CDR1 SNHLY, CDR2 FYNNEI. CDR3 length: 14 residues. The CDR3 region has the DNA TGTGCCAGCAGTGTTCCAGCGAGCTCCTACGAGCAGTACTTC. Translated: CASSVPASSYEQYF.

The rearrangement uses TRBV7-9 and TRBJ2-1; D might be TRBD2 (6 bases). The CDR3 length is 14 residues. Germline V gene sequence: CDR1 SEHNR, CDR2 FQNEAQ (reference sequence). Deletions cut 5 bases from V and 7 bases from J, with 15 bases between. Written as DNA, the CDR3 is TGTGCCAGCAGCACGTCCCCCGGGGGTAATGAGCAGTTCTTC. It specifies CASSTSPGGNEQFF. The variable domain in full, with the rest retrieved from reference TRBV7-9 and TRBJ2-1, is DTGVSQNPRHKITKRGQNVTFRCDPISEHNRLYWYRQTLGQGPEFLTYFQNEAQLEKSRLLSDRFSAERPKGSFSTLEIQRTEQGDSAMYLCASSTSPGGNEQFFGPGTRLTVL.

Comment on this clonotype: A much larger clone differs by one base, so this may be a read error. This chain links TRBV29-1 with TRBJ2-5, with D perhaps TRBD1 (5 bases). Trimming left V 4 bases short and J 5 bases short, with 14 bases between. Germline V lookup: CDR1 SQVTM, CDR2 ANQGSEA. CDR3 length: 13 amino acids. The CDR3 sequence: CSVGQLAMETQYF. Written as DNA, the CDR3 is TGCAGCGTTGGACAGTTGGCAATGGAGACCCAGTACTTC. Looking up the rest from reference TRBV29-1 and TRBJ2-5 gives the full variable domain: SAVISQKPSRDICQRGTSLTIQCQVDSQVTMMFWYRQQPGQSLTLIATANQGSEATYESGFVIDKFPISRPNLTFSTLTVSNMSPEDSSIYLCSVGQLAMETQYFGPGTRLLVL.

The chain couples TRBV19 to TRBJ1-1, with TRBD1 matching over 10 bases. The germline CDR1 and CDR2 sequences are LNHDA and SQIVND (reference sequence). The CDR3 spans 14 residues. Germline trimming cut 4 bases from V and 5 bases from J; bases unmatched to any gene: 4. The CDR3 sequence is CASSTRQGATEAFF. The CDR3 region has the DNA TGTGCCAGTAGTACTCGACAGGGGGCAACTGAAGCTTTCTTT.

This clonotype came up a few times. The chain uses TRBV10-2 and TRBJ2-7; D unresolved. CDR1 WSHSY and CDR2 SAAADI come from the germline V gene. V lost 11 bases to trimming and J lost 4 bases, with 6 bases between them. The CDR3 spans 9 residues. CDR3 coding DNA: TGCGCCGGCTATTACGAGCAGTACTTC. Encoded protein: CAGYYEQYF.

This clonotype was detected many times. The chain employs TRBV9 and TRBJ2-3, with TRBD1 identical over 7 bases. CDR1 is SGDLS and CDR2 is YYNGEE in the germline V gene. The CDR3 sequence is 14 residues long. Trimming removed 0 bases from V and 4 bases from J; junction bases left unmatched: 2. The CDR3 nucleotides are TGTGCCAGCAGCGTAGACAGGGGCGCAGATACGCAGTATTTT. It yields the protein CASSVDRGADTQYF.

Worth noting for this clonotype: A much larger clone differs from this one at a single base, so this may be a read error. J is TRBJ1-1 and V is TRBV7-9; D call uncertain. CDR1 and CDR2 from the germline V gene are SEHNR and FQNEAQ (reference sequence). This CDR3 is 14 amino acids long. Trimming pared 3 bases from V and 6 bases from J, leaving 14 bases between. The CDR3 region is CASSFQSQASEAFF. The DNA for the CDR3 is TGTGCCAGCAGCTTCCAGTCCCAGGCCTCTGAAGCTTTCTTT.

The V and J genes are TRBV4-1 and TRBJ2-2; D perhaps matches TRBD1 (5 bases). Per the germline V gene, CDR1 is MGHRA and CDR2 is YSYEKL. The CDR3 length is 13 residues. Trimming removed 3 bases at V and 8 bases at J, with 10 bases between. The CDR3 protein is CASSQYRTGELFF. As DNA, the CDR3 is TGCGCCAGCAGCCAGTACAGGACGGGGGAGCTGTTTTTT.

This clonotype was seen many times. The chain joins TRBV4-2 to TRBJ1-2; unclear D gene. Trimming took 3 bases from V and 0 from J, leaving 11 bases between them. The V gene's germline CDR1 is LGHNA and CDR2 YNFKEQ. This CDR3 has 15 residues. CDR3 bases: TGTGCCAGCAGCCACCTGGACGGCACTAACTATGGCTACACCTTC. Translated, it gives CASSHLDGTNYGYTF.

The chain has TRBV12-3 or TRBV12-4 and TRBJ1-1; D possibly corresponds to TRBD1 (5 bases). This CDR3 is 14 amino acids long. The V end lost 1 base, the J end lost 10 bases, and 16 bases lay between the germline ends. The CDR3 DNA follows: TGTGCCAGCAGTTTAGGAATAGGGACTCCAGGAGCTTTCTTT. Encoded protein: CASSLGIGTPGAFF.

This clonotype was observed many times. This chain connects TRBV6-5 to TRBJ1-5; no definite D call. Deletions cut 2 bases from V and 6 bases from J, with 8 bases between. This CDR3 has 13 residues. Germline CDR1 is MNHEY and CDR2 is SVGAGI. The DNA for the CDR3 is TGTGCCAGCAGTTACCAACCAGGTCAGCCCCAGCATTTT. This sequence encodes CASSYQPGQPQHF.

V gene TRBV11-2 combines with J gene TRBJ2-2; 13 nucleotides align to TRBD2. Trimming cost V 5 bases and J 8 bases; bases outside gene matches: 14. CDR3 length equals 18 residues. Germline V CDR1 and CDR2: SGHAT, FQNNGV. CDR3 residues: CASSASKTSGGPRGELFF. CDR3 sequence (DNA): TGTGCCAGCAGCGCCAGCAAGACTAGCGGGGGGCCCAGGGGGGAGCTGTTTTTT.